These T cell receptor beta chains were read from a single sample in a study of CD8 T cells in Susac syndrome. TCRdb passed the immunoSEQ multiplex PCR reads through MiXCR, listing each CDR3 protein once. The data hold 300,000 to 350,000 distinct CDR3 sequences, with around 90% observed a single time. Material for sequencing was CD4+ T cells from PBMCs. The receptor set was obtained from a human donor with multiple sclerosis. Each CDR3 is given with its conserved first and last residue. A D gene is named only where the DNA matches it firmly. Clone size is stated in some rows and not others, as once, few, many or a class when expanded.

abundance	len	d_gene	v_gene	j_gene	CDR3aa	CDR3nt
NA	17	NA	TRBV12-3/TRBV12-4	TRBJ1-1	CATHPPRAERVDTEAFF	TGTGCCACCCACCCCCCCCGCGCAGAACGGGTCGACACTGAAGCTTTCTTT
NA	16	TRBD2	TRBV3-1	TRBJ2-3	CASSRGLAGTGDTQYF	TGTGCCAGCAGCCGGGGACTAGCGGGGACCGGGGATACGCAGTATTTT
few	12	TRBD1	TRBV28	TRBJ1-1	CASRTGGTEAFF	TGTGCCAGCAGGACAGGGGGAACTGAAGCTTTCTTT
once	13	NA	TRBV30	TRBJ1-1	CAWSRMGFSEAFF	TGTGCCTGGAGTAGGATGGGGTTTTCTGAAGCTTTCTTT
NA	15	NA	TRBV3-1	TRBJ1-6	CASSQGGTGTSPLHF	TGTGCCAGCAGCCAAGGGGGGACGGGAACCTCACCCCTCCACTTT
NA	17	TRBD1	TRBV20-1	TRBJ2-1	CSASGRRQGAWNNEQFF	TGCAGTGCTAGCGGGCGGCGCCAGGGGGCCTGGAACAATGAGCAGTTCTTC
NA	15	TRBD1	TRBV5-6	TRBJ2-4	CASSPDRAFGGIQYF	TGTGCCAGCAGCCCGGACAGGGCCTTCGGGGGCATTCAGTACTTC
NA	16	NA	TRBV19	TRBJ2-3	CASNVVFGGGTDTQYF	TGTGCCAGTAACGTGGTATTTGGGGGCGGCACAGATACGCAGTATTTT
NA	12	NA	TRBV6-1	TRBJ1-2	CASTTGRYGYTF	TGTGCCAGCACTACAGGGCGCTATGGCTACACCTTC
NA	14	NA	TRBV29-1	TRBJ1-1	CSVGIRGKNTEAFF	TGCAGCGTTGGGATTAGGGGTAAGAACACTGAAGCTTTCTTT
NA	14	NA	TRBV18	TRBJ1-5	CASSPGGATQPQHF	TGTGCCAGCTCACCAGGAGGGGCCACTCAGCCCCAGCATTTT
NA	15	NA	TRBV12-3/TRBV12-4	TRBJ2-7	CASTAHGGTTYEQYF	TGTGCCAGCACCGCCCACGGGGGTACAACCTACGAGCAGTACTTC